These 22 T cell receptor beta chains came from one sample sequenced in a study of T cells after yellow fever vaccination. MiXCR, applied by TCRdb to the 5' RACE reads, yields one record per CDR3 protein. The sample records 500,000 to 700,000 distinct CDR3 sequences, roughly 21% being singletons. This sample comprised PBMCs, obtained 15 days after the yellow fever booster vaccination. The receptors were gathered from a man aged 25-45 years who received the YFV17D yellow fever vaccine.

The chain is built from TRBV7-3 and TRBJ2-2, with D perhaps TRBD1 or TRBD2 (5 bases each). CDR1 and CDR2 (germline): SGHTA, FQGTGA. This CDR3 spans 13 amino acids. Trimming cost V 5 bases and J 6 bases, with 10 bases left between them. The CDR3 here is CASSPGASGELFF. CDR3 sequence (DNA): TGTGCCAGCAGCCCCGGGGCTTCCGGGGAGCTGTTTTTT.

This clonotype showed up many times. The chain recombines TRBV6-5 with TRBJ2-3, with D possibly matching TRBD2 (6 bases). V lost 2 bases and J lost 11, with 11 bases in between. The CDR3 has 12 residues. Germline V gene data show CDR1 as MNHEY and CDR2 as SVGAGI. The CDR3 region is CASSYLGGEQYF. The CDR3 region has the DNA TGTGCCAGCAGTTACCTCGGGGGTGAGCAGTATTTT.

The CDR3: CASSSRAGGTYNEQFF. CDR3 in DNA: TGTGCCAGCAGCTCCCGAGCGGGAGGAACCTACAATGAGCAGTTCTTC. The chain joins TRBV11-2 to TRBJ2-1, with TRBD2 identical over 9 bases. The CDR3 is made up of 16 amino acids. Germline assignment: CDR1 SGHAT and CDR2 FQNNGV. Trimming took 4 bases from V and 2 from J; bases not matched to a gene: 6.

V gene TRBV7-3 combines with J gene TRBJ2-5; D may be TRBD1 (5 bases). The CDR3 spans 15 residues. Trimming took off 5 bases at V and 1 base at J, with 14 bases between the two ends. Germline CDR1 is SGHTA and CDR2 is FQGTGA. CDR3 protein: CASSPFIGVQETQYF. Written as DNA, the CDR3 is TGTGCCAGCAGCCCGTTTATAGGGGTCCAAGAGACCCAGTACTTC.

V gene TRBV15 combines with J gene TRBJ2-7, with TRBD2 matching over 8 bases. The CDR3 runs 14 residues. Trimming at V came to 7 bases and at J to 0 bases, leaving 5 bases not matched to a gene. In germline, CDR1 is LNHNV, CDR2 YYDKDF (reference sequence). The CDR3 DNA follows: TGTGCCACCACGTTAGCGGGGCGCTCCTACGAGCAGTACTTC. Its protein product is CATTLAGRSYEQYF.

This clonotype was detected only a few times. The chain employs TRBV27 and TRBJ1-1; D may be TRBD1 (6 bases). V was clipped by 3 bases and J by 11 bases, with 13 bases between them. Germline lookup yields CDR1 MNHEY and CDR2 SMNVEV (reference sequence). This CDR3 region has 12 residues. The CDR3 sequence is CASSFKQGIAFF. CDR3 in DNA: TGTGCCAGCAGTTTTAAACAGGGAATCGCTTTCTTT.

This chain joins TRBV7-8 and TRBJ2-5; 7 bases are shared with TRBD2. Germline V CDR1 and CDR2: SGHVS, FQNEAQ. The CDR3 has 13 amino acids. V shed 6 bases, J shed 5 bases, and the junction held 6 bases outside the gene matches. The CDR3 bases are TGTGCCAGCAGTACGGCGGGAGAGGAGACCCAGTACTTC. This encodes CASSTAGEETQYF. Variable domain in full (rest from reference TRBV7-8 and TRBJ2-5): GAGVSQSPRYKVAKRGQDVALRCDPISGHVSLFWYQQALGQGPEFLTYFQNEAQLDKSGLPSDRFFAERPEGSVSTLKIQRTQQEDSAVYLCASSTAGEETQYFGPGTRLLVL.

This chain links TRBV5-6 with TRBJ1-5, with 10 bases aligning to TRBD1. Germline CDR1 is SGHDT and CDR2 is YYEEEE. V shed 0 bases and J 7 bases; nucleotides not matched to a gene: 4. This CDR3 comprises 15 residues. DNA for the CDR3: TGTGCCAGCAGCTTGGAAGGGACAGGGGTACAGCCCCAGCATTTT. Its protein product is CASSLEGTGVQPQHF.

This clonotype was detected a few times. The chain carries TRBV7-2 and TRBJ2-7; 9 bases map to TRBD1. CDR3 length: 13 residues. In germline, CDR1 is SGHTA, CDR2 FQGNSA. The junction had 2 bases not matched to a gene; V was cut back by 6 bases and J by 2 bases. The CDR3 sequence: CASRTGGTYEQYF. The DNA of the CDR3 is TGTGCCAGCAGGACAGGGGGTACCTACGAGCAGTACTTC.

This clonotype appeared a few times. J is TRBJ2-1 and V is TRBV11-2; 9 positions match TRBD1. CDR1 SGHAT and CDR2 FQNNGV come from the germline V gene. There are 16 residues in the CDR3. The J segment lost 4 bases and the V segment lost 4 bases, leaving 8 bases of the junction unmatched. This chain's CDR3 is CASSSGQGEMYNEQFF. As DNA, the CDR3 is TGTGCCAGCAGCTCGGGACAGGGAGAGATGTACAATGAGCAGTTCTTC.

The rearrangement uses TRBV18 and TRBJ2-6; D may be TRBD2 (7 bases). Trimming removed 3 bases from V and 2 bases from J, with 11 bases in between. The CDR3 is 16 residues long. The V gene's germline CDR1 is KGHSH and CDR2 LQKENI. CDR3 loop: CASSPRGGAGANVLTF. The CDR3, as DNA: TGTGCCAGCTCACCTAGGGGGGGCGCTGGGGCCAACGTCCTGACTTTC.

This clonotype has a handful of counts. The rearrangement uses TRBV28 and TRBJ2-7; D gene uncertain. With 8 bases removed from V and 1 base from J, the gap between germline ends came to 12 bases. This CDR3 contains 13 residues. Germline CDR1 reads MDHEN; CDR2 reads SYDVKM. CDR3 nucleotides: TGTGCCAGCCATAAGCTAGGTTCCTACGAGCAGTACTTC. This gives the protein CASHKLGSYEQYF.

This clonotype has more than one count but fewer than ten. This chain links TRBV7-2 with TRBJ2-5; tentatively, D is TRBD2 (6 bases). The CDR3 length is 16 residues. Germline lookup yields CDR1 SGHTA and CDR2 FQGNSA. V lost 8 bases and J 4 bases, leaving 23 bases between the germline ends. The CDR3 loop reads CASPPPGAHPGETQYF. Here the CDR3 DNA reads TGTGCCAGCCCCCCTCCGGGAGCCCATCCGGGAGAGACCCAGTACTTC. The variable domain in full, with the rest retrieved from reference TRBV7-2 and TRBJ2-5, is GAGVSQSPSNKVTEKGKDVELRCDPISGHTALYWYRQSLGQGLEFLIYFQGNSAPDKSGLPSDRFSAERTGGSVSTLTIQRTQQEDSAVYLCASPPPGAHPGETQYFGPGTRLLVL.

The sample holds a few counts of this clonotype. V gene TRBV4-3 combines with J gene TRBJ2-1; TRBD2 matches at 7 bases. CDR3 length: 17 amino acids. CDR1 is LGHNA, CDR2 YSLEER, per germline. With V trimmed by 0 bases and J by 4 bases, 9 bases remained unmatched. The DNA of the CDR3 is TGCGCCAGCAGCCAAGACCCGGCCCGGGGGGTTTACAATGAGCAGTTCTTC. Its protein is CASSQDPARGVYNEQFF.

This clonotype turned up a few times. The rearrangement links TRBV2 to TRBJ2-3; weak D call: TRBD2 (6 bases). V lost 4 bases, J lost 3 bases, and 11 bases lay in between. CDR3 length: 14 residues. The germline gives CDR1 SNHLY, CDR2 FYNNEI. CDR3 sequence reads: CASSAGRETDTQYF. CDR3 nucleotides: TGTGCCAGCAGTGCCGGACGGGAGACAGATACGCAGTATTTT.

V gene TRBV6-5 combines with J gene TRBJ2-5; perhaps TRBD2 as D (5 bases). V lost 2 bases and J 2 bases, leaving 6 bases between the germline ends. Per the germline V gene, CDR1 is MNHEY and CDR2 is SVGAGI. The CDR3 contains 13 residues. CDR3 sequence (DNA): TGTGCCAGCAGTTACGGACTGCAAGAGACCCAGTACTTC. Its translation is CASSYGLQETQYF.

The V call is TRBV12-3 or TRBV12-4, the J call TRBJ1-4; weak D call: TRBD1 (6 bases). The CDR3 covers 15 residues. Trimming removed 7 bases at V and 8 bases at J, with 20 bases between. The CDR3 reads CASMTTGQLGEKLFF. The CDR3 nucleotides are TGTGCCAGCATGACGACGGGACAATTAGGAGAAAAACTGTTTTTT.

This chain links TRBV6-1 with TRBJ2-3, with D maybe TRBD1 (5 bases). The germline CDR1 and CDR2 sequences are MNHNS and SASEGT. Trimming took 9 bases from V and 0 from J, leaving 16 bases between them. CDR3 length equals 15 residues. The DNA for the CDR3 is TGTGCCAGTAGACGCAGGGCTAAGAGCACAGATACGCAGTATTTT. This codes for CASRRRAKSTDTQYF.

The V and J genes are TRBV6-2 or TRBV6-3 and TRBJ2-7, with TRBD1 matching 8 bases. Germline assignment: CDR1 MNHEY and CDR2 SVGEGT. V gave up 2 bases and J gave up 6 bases; unmatched junction bases: 9. CDR3 length equals 15 residues. This chain's CDR3 is CASSYRDRLLGEQYF. CDR3 bases: TGTGCCAGCAGTTACCGGGACAGGCTCCTAGGCGAGCAGTACTTC.

This clonotype was observed a few times. V usage is TRBV7-2 and J usage is TRBJ2-7; D gene ambiguous. Trimming removed 1 base at V and 0 bases at J, with 7 bases between. The CDR3 sequence is 14 residues long. Germline V gene sequence: CDR1 SGHTA, CDR2 FQGNSA. CDR3 sequence: CASSLDSYSYEQYF. In DNA, the CDR3 is TGTGCCAGCAGCTTAGACTCCTACTCCTACGAGCAGTACTTC.

V and J are TRBV23-1 and TRBJ2-7; D remains ambiguous. TRBV23-1 is annotated as an ORF whose role is uncertain. CDR3 length equals 14 residues. Trimming removed 0 bases from V and 1 base from J, with 7 bases in between. In DNA, the CDR3 is TGCGCCAGCAGTCAATCCGCAGCTTCCTACGAGCAGTACTTC. Translated, it gives CASSQSAASYEQYF.

V and J are TRBV20-1 and TRBJ2-5; no clear D. V lost 5 bases, J lost 5 bases, and 18 bases lay in between. This CDR3 comprises 14 residues. CDR1 and CDR2 (germline): DFQATT, SNEGSKA (reference sequence). The CDR3 here is CSAAHLGPAETQYF. DNA of the CDR3: TGCAGTGCTGCCCACCTGGGCCCGGCGGAGACCCAGTACTTC.